This T cell receptor (beta chain) emerged from a study of identical twins. At least ten counts were recorded for this clonotype. Its antigen is still unknown. Study outcomes and limitations: The same donors were not followed; conclusions instead depended on cross-sectional statistical analysis.

The CDR3 consists of 15 residues. The trim removed 4 bases at V and 3 bases at J, leaving 7 bases unmatched. From the 5' RACE reads, TCRdb called clonotypes with MiXCR, one entry per CDR3 protein. This table has 250,000 or so distinct CDR3 sequences, about 7% appearing once. These records were also assigned to another study, of yellow fever vaccine responses in identical twins.

The sequenced sample consisted of memory (CD45RO+) T cells sorted from blood. This chain connects TRBV12-3 or TRBV12-4 to TRBJ1-2; 8 nucleotides align to TRBD1. The sequence came from a woman aged 18-35 years in good health. DNA of the CDR3: TGTGCCAGCAGTTCCCGAGGGACAGGAGACTATGGCTACACCTTC. This sequence encodes CASSSRGTGDYGYTF.